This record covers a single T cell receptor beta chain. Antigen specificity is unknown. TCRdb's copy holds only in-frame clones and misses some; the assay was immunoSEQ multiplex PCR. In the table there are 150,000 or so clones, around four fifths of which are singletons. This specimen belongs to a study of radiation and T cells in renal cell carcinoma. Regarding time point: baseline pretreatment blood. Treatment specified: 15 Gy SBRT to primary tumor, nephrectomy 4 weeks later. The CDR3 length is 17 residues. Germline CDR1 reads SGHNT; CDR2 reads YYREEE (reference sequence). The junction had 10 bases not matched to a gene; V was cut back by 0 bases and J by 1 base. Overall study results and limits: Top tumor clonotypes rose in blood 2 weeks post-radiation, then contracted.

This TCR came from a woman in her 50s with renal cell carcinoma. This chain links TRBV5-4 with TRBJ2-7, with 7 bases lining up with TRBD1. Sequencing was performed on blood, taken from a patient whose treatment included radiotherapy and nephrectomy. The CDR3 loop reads CASSLGVVAGGSYEQYF. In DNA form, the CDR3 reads TGTGCCAGCAGCTTGGGAGTAGTGGCAGGGGGATCCTACGAGCAGTACTTC. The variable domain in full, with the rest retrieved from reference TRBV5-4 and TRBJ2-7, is ETGVTQSPTHLIKTRGQQVTLRCSSQSGHNTVSWYQQALGQGPQFIFQYYREEENGRGNFPPRFSGLQFPNYSSELNVNALELDDSALYLCASSLGVVAGGSYEQYFGPGTRLTVT.